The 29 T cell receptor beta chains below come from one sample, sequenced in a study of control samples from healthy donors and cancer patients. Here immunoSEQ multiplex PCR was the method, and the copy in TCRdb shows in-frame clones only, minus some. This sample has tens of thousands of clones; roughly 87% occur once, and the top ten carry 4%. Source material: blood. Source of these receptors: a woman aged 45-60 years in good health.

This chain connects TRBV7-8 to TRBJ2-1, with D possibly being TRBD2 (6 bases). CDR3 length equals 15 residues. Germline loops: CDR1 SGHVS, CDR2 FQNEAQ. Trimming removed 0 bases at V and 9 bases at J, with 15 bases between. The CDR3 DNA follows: TGTGCCAGCAGCTTAGCTAGCGGAGCTAGTAGTGAGCAGTTCTTC. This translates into CASSLASGASSEQFF.

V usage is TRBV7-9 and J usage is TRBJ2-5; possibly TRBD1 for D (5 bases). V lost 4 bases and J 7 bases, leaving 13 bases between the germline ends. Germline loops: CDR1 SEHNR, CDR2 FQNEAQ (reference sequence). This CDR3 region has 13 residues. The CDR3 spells CASSSGRGVTQYF. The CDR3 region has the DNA TGTGCCAGCAGCTCAGGGCGAGGAGTGACCCAGTACTTC.

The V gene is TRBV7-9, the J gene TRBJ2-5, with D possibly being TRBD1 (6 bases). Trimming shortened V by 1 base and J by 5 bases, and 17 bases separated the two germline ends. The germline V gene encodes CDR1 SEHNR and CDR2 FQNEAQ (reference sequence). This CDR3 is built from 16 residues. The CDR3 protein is CASSLERQGSRETQYF. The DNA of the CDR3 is TGTGCCAGCAGCTTAGAGCGGCAGGGGTCCCGGGAGACCCAGTACTTC. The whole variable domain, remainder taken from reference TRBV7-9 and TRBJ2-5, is DTGVSQNPRHKITKRGQNVTFRCDPISEHNRLYWYRQTLGQGPEFLTYFQNEAQLEKSRLLSDRFSAERPKGSFSTLEIQRTEQGDSAMYLCASSLERQGSRETQYFGPGTRLLVL.

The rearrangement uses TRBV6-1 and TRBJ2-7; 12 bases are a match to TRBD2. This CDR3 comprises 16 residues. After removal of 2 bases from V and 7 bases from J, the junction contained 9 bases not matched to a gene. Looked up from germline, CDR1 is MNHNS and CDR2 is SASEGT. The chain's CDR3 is CASSEPSSGRANEQYF. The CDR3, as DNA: TGTGCCAGCAGTGAACCCTCTAGCGGGAGGGCCAATGAGCAGTACTTC.

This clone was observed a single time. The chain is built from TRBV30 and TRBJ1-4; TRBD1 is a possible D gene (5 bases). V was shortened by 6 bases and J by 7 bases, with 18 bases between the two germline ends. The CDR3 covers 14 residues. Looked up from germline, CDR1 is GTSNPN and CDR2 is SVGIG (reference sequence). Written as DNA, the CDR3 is TGTGCCTGCTCCGGGACCCGAGGCGGTGAAAAACTGTTTTTT. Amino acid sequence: CACSGTRGGEKLFF. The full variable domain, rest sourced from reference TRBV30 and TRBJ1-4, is SQTIHQWPATLVQPVGSPLSLECTVEGTSNPNLYWYRQAAGRGLQLLFYSVGIGQISSEVPQNLSASRPQDRQFILSSKKLLLSDSGFYLCACSGTRGGEKLFFGSGTQLSVL.

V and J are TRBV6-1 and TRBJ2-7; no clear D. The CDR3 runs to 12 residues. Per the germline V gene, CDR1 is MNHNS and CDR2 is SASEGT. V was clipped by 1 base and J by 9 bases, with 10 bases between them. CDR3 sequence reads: CASSEEGFGQYF. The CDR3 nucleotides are TGTGCCAGCAGTGAAGAGGGATTCGGGCAGTACTTC.

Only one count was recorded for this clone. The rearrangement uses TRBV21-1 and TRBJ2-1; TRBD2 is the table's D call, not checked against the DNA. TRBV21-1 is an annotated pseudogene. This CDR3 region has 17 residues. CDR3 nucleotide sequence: TGTGCCAGCAGCAAAACACTAGCGGACTATTCCTACAATGAGCAGTTCTTC. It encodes CASSKTLADYSYNEQFF.

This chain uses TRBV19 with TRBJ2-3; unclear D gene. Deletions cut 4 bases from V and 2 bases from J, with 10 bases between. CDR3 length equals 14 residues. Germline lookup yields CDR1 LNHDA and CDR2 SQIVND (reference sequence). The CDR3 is CASSKADHTDTQYF. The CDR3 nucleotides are TGTGCCAGTAGTAAGGCAGACCACACAGATACGCAGTATTTT.

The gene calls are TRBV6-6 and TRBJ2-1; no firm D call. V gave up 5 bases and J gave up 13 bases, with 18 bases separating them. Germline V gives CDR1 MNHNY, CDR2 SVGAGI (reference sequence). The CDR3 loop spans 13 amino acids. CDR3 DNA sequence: TGTGCCAGCAGTCCCCCCGGCAGACCGCTTCAGTTCTTC. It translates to CASSPPGRPLQFF.

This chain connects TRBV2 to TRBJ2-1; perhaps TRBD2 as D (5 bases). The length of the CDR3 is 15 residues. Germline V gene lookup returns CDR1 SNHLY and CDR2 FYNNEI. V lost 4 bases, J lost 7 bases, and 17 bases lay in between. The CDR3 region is CASSVVGLADNEQFF. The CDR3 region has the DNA TGTGCCAGCAGTGTTGTAGGCCTAGCCGATAATGAGCAGTTCTTC.

The CDR3 region has the DNA TGTGCCAGCAGCTTATTAGTCACCGGGGAGCTGTTTTTT. Translation gives CASSLLVTGELFF. The V call is TRBV7-9, the J call TRBJ2-2; D is ambiguous. The CDR3 contains 13 residues. V gave up 2 bases and J gave up 4 bases, with 5 bases separating them. The germline gives CDR1 SEHNR, CDR2 FQNEAQ (reference sequence).

In DNA form, the CDR3 reads TGTGCCAGCACCAAGGCAGGGGACACTGAAGCTTTCTTT. Amino acid sequence: CASTKAGDTEAFF. This chain uses TRBV9 with TRBJ1-1, with D possibly TRBD1 on 6 matching bases. V was pared by 6 bases and J by 3 bases, with 12 bases between. The CDR3 spans 13 residues. Germline V gene lookup returns CDR1 SGDLS and CDR2 YYNGEE.

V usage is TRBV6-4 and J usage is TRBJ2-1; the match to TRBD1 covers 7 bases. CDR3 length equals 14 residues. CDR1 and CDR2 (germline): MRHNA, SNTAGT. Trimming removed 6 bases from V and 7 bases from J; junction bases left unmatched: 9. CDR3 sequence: CASSATGTVNEQFF. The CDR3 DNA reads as TGTGCCAGCAGCGCAACCGGGACAGTGAATGAGCAGTTCTTC.

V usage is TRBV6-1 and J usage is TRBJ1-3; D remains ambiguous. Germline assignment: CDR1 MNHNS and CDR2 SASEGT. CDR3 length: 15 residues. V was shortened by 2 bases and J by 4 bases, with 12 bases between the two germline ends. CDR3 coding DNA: TGTGCCAGCAGTGAACTACGAACGCACGGAAACACCATATATTTT. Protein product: CASSELRTHGNTIYF.

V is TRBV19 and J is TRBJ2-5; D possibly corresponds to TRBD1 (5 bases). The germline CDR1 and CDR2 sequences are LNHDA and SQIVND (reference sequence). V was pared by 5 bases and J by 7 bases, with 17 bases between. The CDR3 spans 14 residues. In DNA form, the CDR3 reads TGTGCCAGTAGTGTACGTCAGGGTAGATGGACCCAGTACTTC. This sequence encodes CASSVRQGRWTQYF.

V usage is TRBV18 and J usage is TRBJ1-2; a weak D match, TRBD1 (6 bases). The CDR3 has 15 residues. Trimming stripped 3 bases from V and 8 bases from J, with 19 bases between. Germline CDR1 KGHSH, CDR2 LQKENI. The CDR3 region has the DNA TGTGCCAGCTCACCCCCCCCGGGGGGGGCGGAAGGCTACACCTTC. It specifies CASSPPPGGAEGYTF.

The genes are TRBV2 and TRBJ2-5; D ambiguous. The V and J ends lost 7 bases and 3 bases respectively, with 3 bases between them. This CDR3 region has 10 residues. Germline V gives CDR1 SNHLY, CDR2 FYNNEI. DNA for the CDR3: TGTGCCAGCACGAAAGAGACCCAGTACTTC. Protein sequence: CASTKETQYF.

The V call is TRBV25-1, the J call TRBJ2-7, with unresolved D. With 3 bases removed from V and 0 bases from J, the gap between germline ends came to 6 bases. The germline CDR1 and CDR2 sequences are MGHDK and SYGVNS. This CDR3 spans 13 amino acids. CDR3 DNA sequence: TGTGCCAGCAGTGACGCGATCTCCTACGAGCAGTACTTC. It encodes CASSDAISYEQYF.

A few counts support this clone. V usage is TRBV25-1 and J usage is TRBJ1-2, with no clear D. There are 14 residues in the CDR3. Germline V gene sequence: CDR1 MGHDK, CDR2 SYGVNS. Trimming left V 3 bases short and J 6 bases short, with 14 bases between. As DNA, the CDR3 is TGTGCCAGCAGTGAGGTGGGGAGGGTGGATGGCTACACCTTC. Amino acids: CASSEVGRVDGYTF.

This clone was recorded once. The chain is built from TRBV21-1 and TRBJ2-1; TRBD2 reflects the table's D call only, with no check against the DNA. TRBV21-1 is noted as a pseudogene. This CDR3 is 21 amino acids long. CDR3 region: CASSFHKAGTDRLAGVHEQFF. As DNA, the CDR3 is TGTGCCAGCAGCTTCCATAAGGCCGGGACGGACCGACTAGCGGGAGTTCACGAGCAGTTCTTC.

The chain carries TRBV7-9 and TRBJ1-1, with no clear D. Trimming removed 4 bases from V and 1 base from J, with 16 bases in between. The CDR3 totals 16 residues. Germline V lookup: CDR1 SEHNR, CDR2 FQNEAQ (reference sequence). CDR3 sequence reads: CASSSSGKGQNTEAFF. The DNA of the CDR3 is TGTGCCAGCAGCTCTAGCGGGAAAGGGCAGAACACTGAAGCTTTCTTT.

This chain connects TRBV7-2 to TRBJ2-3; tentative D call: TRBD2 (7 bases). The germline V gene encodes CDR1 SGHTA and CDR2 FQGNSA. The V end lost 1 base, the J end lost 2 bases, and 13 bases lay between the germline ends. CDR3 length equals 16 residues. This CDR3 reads CASSLVGGGPTDTQYF. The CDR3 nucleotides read TGTGCCAGCAGCTTAGTAGGGGGAGGGCCCACAGATACGCAGTATTTT.

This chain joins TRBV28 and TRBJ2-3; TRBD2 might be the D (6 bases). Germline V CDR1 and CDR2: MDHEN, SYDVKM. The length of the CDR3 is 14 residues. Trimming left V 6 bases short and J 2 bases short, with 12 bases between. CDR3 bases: TGTGCCAGCAGCCGGGGGATGTACACAGATACGCAGTATTTT. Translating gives CASSRGMYTDTQYF.

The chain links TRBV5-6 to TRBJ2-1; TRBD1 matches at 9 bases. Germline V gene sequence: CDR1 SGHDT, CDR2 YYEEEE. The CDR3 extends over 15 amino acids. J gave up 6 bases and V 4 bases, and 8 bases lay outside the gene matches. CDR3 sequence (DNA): TGTGCCAGCAGCCTACCCGGGACAGGGACCAATGAGCAGTTCTTC. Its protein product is CASSLPGTGTNEQFF. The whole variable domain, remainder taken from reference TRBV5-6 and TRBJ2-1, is DAGVTQSPTHLIKTRGQQVTLRCSPKSGHDTVSWYQQALGQGPQFIFQYYEEEERQRGNFPDRFSGHQFPNYSSELNVNALLLGDSALYLCASSLPGTGTNEQFFGPGTRLTVL.

The CDR3 region is CATSRDRGLVYEQYF. The CDR3 nucleotides are TGTGCCACCAGCAGAGATCGGGGACTGGTCTACGAGCAGTACTTC. This chain uses TRBV15 with TRBJ2-7; perhaps TRBD2 as D (6 bases). The CDR3 is 15 residues long. Germline values: CDR1 LNHNV, CDR2 YYDKDF (reference sequence). The ends were cut back, 0 bases at V and 3 bases at J, with 12 bases in the middle.

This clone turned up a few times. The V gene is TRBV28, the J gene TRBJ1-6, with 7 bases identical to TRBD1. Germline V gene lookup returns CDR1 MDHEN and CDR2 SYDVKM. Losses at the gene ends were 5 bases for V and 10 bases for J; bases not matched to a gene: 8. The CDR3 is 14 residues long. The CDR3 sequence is CASSPDRVGSPLHF. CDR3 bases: TGTGCCAGCAGTCCCGACAGGGTTGGGTCACCCCTCCACTTT.

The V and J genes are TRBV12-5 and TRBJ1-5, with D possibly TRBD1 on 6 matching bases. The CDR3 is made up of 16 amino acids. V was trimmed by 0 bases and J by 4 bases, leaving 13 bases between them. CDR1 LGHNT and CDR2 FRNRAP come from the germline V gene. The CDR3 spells CASGLVIGGGNQPQHF. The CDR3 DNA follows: TGTGCTAGTGGTTTGGTAATAGGGGGAGGGAATCAGCCCCAGCATTTT.

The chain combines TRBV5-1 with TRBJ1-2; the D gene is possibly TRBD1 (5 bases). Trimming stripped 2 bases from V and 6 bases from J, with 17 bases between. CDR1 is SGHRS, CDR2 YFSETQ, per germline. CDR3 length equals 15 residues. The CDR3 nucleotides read TGCGCCAGCAGCTTTGACAGCGACCCGGCCGATGGCTACACCTTC. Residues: CASSFDSDPADGYTF.

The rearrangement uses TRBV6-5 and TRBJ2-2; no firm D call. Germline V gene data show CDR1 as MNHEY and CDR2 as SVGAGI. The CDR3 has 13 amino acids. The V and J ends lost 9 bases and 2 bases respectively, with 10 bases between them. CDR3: CASRLENTGELFF. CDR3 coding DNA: TGTGCCAGTCGACTCGAAAACACCGGGGAGCTGTTTTTT.